This TCR beta chain is from a study of long-term antiretroviral therapy in people with HIV. CDR1 is SGHNT, CDR2 YENEEA, per germline. The CDR3 loop spans 17 amino acids. Trimming left V 0 bases short and J 0 bases short, with 15 bases between. With survey level as its setting, the immunoSEQ assay was v3.0. Each sample aimed for about 35,000-50,000 sequenced T-cell genomes. Profiled with immunoSEQ multiplex PCR; TCRdb holds only in-frame clones, not every one. The data contain almost 30,000 clones, more than 80% of them singletons. The content of samples before DNA extraction was roughly 0.9-11 million cryopreserved PBMC.

This receptor was taken from a man aged 50-59 years with HIV. V usage is TRBV11-3 and J usage is TRBJ2-7, with D uncertain. Material: unsorted PBMCs, obtained 3.2 years before starting antiretroviral therapy. The CDR3, as DNA: TGTGCCAGCAGCTTAGAAGGCATAGGTCACTGCTCCTACGAGCAGTACTTC. Translation gives CASSLEGIGHCSYEQYF.